This T cell receptor (beta chain) was identified during a study of blood T cell repertoires in COVID-19. Study-wide background: The cDNA or gDNA used as material had been derived from T cells, B-cell-depleted T cells, or PBMCs.

In the original workflow: Amplified reference gene primers provided the basis for estimating nucleated cell counts. Method: immunoSEQ multiplex PCR; TCRdb's copy keeps in-frame clones and lacks some. V, J and clone size reflect that table, while D and trimming were determined from the DNA. In the table there are 150,000 to 200,000 clones, around 80% of which are singletons. The table lists this clone with a count of one. Patients from Seattle were sampled longitudinally, starting during active infection. The CDR3 contains 11 residues. Sequencing was done on a sample of peripheral blood. This chain uses TRBV21-1 with TRBJ1-1; TRBD1 was called by the table and not checked on the DNA. TRBV21-1 constitutes a pseudogene. This TCR derives from an elderly woman with COVID-19, enrolled during active disease. The DNA for the CDR3 is TGTGCCAGCAGCAAAGAACAGGCCGCTTTCTTT. Its protein is CASSKEQAAFF.